A selection of T cell receptor beta chains follows, all from one sample in a study of blood T cell repertoires in COVID-19. TCRdb's copy holds only in-frame clones and misses some; the assay was immunoSEQ multiplex PCR. This sample yields around 190,000 clones, of which about 80% are seen a single time; 6.9% belongs to the top ten. Source material: peripheral blood. These receptor sequences come from a man aged 55-75 years with acute or convalescent COVID-19. CDR3s include the opening cysteine and the closing phenylalanine or tryptophan.

16 TRBV7-2 CASSFQGGSSGNTIYF
15 TRBV11-3 CASSSSGTSVDTQYF
17 TRBV19 CASSSHRPTGANYGYTF
14 TRBV6-5 CASSYSNSDNEQFF
15 TRBV7-2 CASSLSRGMNTEAFF
17 TRBV7-9 CASSTYRGRDSNQPQHF
14 TRBV19 CASSIRDTNQPQHF
14 TRBV2 CASTHDRGNQPQHF
15 TRBV6-5 CASSSHYADNAEAFF
15 TRBV7-2 CASSLGGVRNQPQHF
15 TRBV7-2 CASSSGTGGVDTQYF
15 TRBV7-9 CASSLEQGSNEKLFF
16 TRBV6-1 CASSAQTAGAIYGYTF
16 TRBV15 CATSREGGNDYNEQFF
15 TRBV5-1 CASSLRTGRNTEAFF
13 TRBV9 CASSVVGAGEQFF
14 TRBV4-3 CASSQEGQRNGYTF
15 TRBV5-4 CASSPTSGTQETQYF
21 TRBV30 CAWSIRQTGQPSGVAKNIQYF
15 TRBV3-1/TRBV3-2 CASSRGQPRNSPLHF
15 TRBV28 CASRPGTPNTGELFF
14 TRBV24-1 CATSDLDRGNEQYF
16 TRBV2 CASSLQGVGSNSPLHF
16 TRBV9 CASSVGALASTGELFF
15 TRBV7-3 CASSLFGGEDYEQYF
15 TRBV19 CATRSNPSYNSPLHF
17 TRBV2 CASSEWRSLTRAYEQYF
16 TRBV6-5 CASSSLRRGVMDEQYF
18 TRBV11-2 CASSLGRGRGLDSDTQYF
13 TRBV4-2 CASSQFGGTEAFF
15 TRBV6-1 CASSELSGGTGELFF
14 TRBV10-3 CAISETQGSYGYTF
13 TRBV3-1/TRBV3-2 CASSGLAGKEQYF
16 TRBV5-1 CASSSGQGTGLNEQFF
17 TRBV6-1 CASSENPSGGITDTQYF
15 TRBV6-1 CASSEAGGWTDTQYF
18 TRBV5-1 CASSPSLTVRSEARTQYF
16 TRBV9 CASSLQGARDNSPLHF
16 TRBV7-2 CASSLNGGRNTGELFF
18 TRBV7-9 CASSLGSEEDRGDEKLFF
14 TRBV5-1 CASSTGQGPSEQFF
12 TRBV2 CAQGGRVTEAFF
15 TRBV6-5 CASSQGQGPNQPQHF
20 TRBV11-3 CASSSDPTSGGSVSTDTQYF
14 TRBV27 CASSLRGSGNTIYF
13 TRBV7-8 CASNPGGQDTQYF
16 TRBV2 CASNPGTGEEGETQYF
14 TRBV13 CASSLGDRVGEQFF
16 TRBV6-6 CASSPLAGENTGELFF
15 TRBV2 CASSGGRLSTDTQYF
12 TRBV12-3/TRBV12-4 CASSFMRGEQFF
16 TRBV5-8 CASSSWLAGAGNEQFF
15 TRBV13 CASTGTGGLKYGYTF